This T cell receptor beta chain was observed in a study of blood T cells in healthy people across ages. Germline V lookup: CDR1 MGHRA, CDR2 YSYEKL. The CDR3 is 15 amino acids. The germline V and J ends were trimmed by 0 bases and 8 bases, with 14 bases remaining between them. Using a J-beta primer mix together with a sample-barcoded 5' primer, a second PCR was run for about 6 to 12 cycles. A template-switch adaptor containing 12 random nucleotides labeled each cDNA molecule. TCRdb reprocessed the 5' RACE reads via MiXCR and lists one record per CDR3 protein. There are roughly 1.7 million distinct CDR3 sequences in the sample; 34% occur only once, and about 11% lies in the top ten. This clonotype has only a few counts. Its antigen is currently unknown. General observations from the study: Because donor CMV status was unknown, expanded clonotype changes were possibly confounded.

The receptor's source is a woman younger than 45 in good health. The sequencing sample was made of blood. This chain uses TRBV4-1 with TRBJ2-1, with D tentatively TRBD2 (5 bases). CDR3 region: CASSQDPGPGDEQFF. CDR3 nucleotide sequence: TGCGCCAGCAGCCAAGACCCAGGCCCCGGGGATGAGCAGTTCTTC.